Below, one T cell receptor beta chain is given with its context. Its antigen remains unidentified. The sample originates from a study of T-cell memory formation after mild COVID-19. Study conclusions and caveats: Clonal second-wave expansions that peaked on day 37 had unconfirmed SARS-CoV-2 specificity. Day 15 to 85 contractors were CD4/CD8 balanced; later expanders leaned CD4+.

The ends were cut back, 1 base at V and 6 bases at J, with 11 bases in the middle. CDR1 and CDR2 from the germline V gene are SQVTM and ANQGSEA. The CDR3 has 13 residues. From the 5' RACE reads, TCRdb called clonotypes with MiXCR, one entry per CDR3 protein. The sample lists 190,000 or so distinct CDR3 sequences; 8% to 11% were seen once. Sequenced material: PBMCs or a T cell subset sorted from them (not recorded which). The origin of this receptor is a man aged 18 to 29 who had mild COVID-19 (a few samples of this study predate the infection). Cell type and time point are not known. The chain combines TRBV29-1 with TRBJ2-3, with D perhaps matching TRBD2 (5 bases). The CDR3 bases are TGCAGCGTTGAAGGGGAGAAGGGCGATACGCAGTATTTT. It translates to CSVEGEKGDTQYF.